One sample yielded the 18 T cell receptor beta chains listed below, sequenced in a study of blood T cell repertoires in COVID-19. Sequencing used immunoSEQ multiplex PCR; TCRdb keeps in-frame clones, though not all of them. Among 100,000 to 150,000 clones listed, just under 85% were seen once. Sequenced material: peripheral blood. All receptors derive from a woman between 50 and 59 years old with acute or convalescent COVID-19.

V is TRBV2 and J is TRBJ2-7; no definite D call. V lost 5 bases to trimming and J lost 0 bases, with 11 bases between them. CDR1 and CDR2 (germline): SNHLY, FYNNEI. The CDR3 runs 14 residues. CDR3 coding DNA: TGTGCCAGCAGTTCCCCCCCGGGCTCCTACGAGCAGTACTTC. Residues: CASSSPPGSYEQYF.

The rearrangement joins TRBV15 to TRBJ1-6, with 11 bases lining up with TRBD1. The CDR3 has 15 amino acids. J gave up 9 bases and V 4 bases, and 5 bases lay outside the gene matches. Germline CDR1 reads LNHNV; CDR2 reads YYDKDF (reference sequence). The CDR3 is CATSTRDRGSSPLHF. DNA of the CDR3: TGTGCCACCAGCACGAGGGACAGGGGGAGTTCACCCCTCCACTTT. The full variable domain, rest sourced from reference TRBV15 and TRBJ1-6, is DAMVIQNPRYQVTQFGKPVTLSCSQTLNHNVMYWYQQKSSQAPKLLFHYYDKDFNNEADTPDNFQSRRPNTSFCFLDIRSPGLGDTAMYLCATSTRDRGSSPLHFGNGTRLTVT.

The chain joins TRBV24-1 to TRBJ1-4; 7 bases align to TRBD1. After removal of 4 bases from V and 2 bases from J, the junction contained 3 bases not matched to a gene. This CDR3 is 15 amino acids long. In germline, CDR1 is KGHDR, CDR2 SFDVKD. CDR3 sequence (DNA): TGTGCCACCAGTGACACAGGGGACACTAATGAAAAACTGTTTTTT. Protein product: CATSDTGDTNEKLFF.

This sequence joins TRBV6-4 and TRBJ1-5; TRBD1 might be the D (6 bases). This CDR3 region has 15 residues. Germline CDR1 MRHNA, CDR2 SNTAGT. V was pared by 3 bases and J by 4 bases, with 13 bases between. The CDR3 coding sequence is TGTGCCAGCAGTGAGGAGACAGGATTTAATCAGCCCCAGCATTTT. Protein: CASSEETGFNQPQHF.

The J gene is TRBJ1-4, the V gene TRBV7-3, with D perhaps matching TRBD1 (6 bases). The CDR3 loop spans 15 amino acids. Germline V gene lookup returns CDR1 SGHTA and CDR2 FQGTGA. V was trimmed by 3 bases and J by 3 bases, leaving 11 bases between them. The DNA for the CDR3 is TGTGCCAGCAGCTTGACAGGACAAGCTAATGAAAAACTGTTTTTT. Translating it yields CASSLTGQANEKLFF.

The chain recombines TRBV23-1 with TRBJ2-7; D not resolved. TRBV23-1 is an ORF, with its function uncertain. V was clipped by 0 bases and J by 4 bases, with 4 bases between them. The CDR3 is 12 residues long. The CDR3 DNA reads TGCGCCAGCAGTCAATCGTCGTACGAGCAGTACTTC. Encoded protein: CASSQSSYEQYF.

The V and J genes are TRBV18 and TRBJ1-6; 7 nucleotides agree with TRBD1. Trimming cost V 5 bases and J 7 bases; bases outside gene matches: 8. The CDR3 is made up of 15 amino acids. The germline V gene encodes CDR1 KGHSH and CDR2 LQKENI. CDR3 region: CASSARDSVNSPLHF. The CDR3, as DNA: TGTGCCAGCTCAGCCAGGGACAGCGTGAATTCACCCCTCCACTTT.

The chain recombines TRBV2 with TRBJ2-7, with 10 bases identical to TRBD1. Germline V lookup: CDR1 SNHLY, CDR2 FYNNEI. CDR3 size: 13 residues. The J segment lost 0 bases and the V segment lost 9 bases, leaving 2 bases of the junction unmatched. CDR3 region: CASRTGGSYEQYF. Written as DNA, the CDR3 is TGTGCCAGTAGGACAGGGGGCTCCTACGAGCAGTACTTC.

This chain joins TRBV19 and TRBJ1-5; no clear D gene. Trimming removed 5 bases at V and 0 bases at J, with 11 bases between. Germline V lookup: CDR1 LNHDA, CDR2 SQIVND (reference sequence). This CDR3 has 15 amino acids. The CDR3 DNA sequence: TGTGCCAGTAGTTCGGCGGGAAATAGCAATCAGCCCCAGCATTTT. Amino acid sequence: CASSSAGNSNQPQHF.

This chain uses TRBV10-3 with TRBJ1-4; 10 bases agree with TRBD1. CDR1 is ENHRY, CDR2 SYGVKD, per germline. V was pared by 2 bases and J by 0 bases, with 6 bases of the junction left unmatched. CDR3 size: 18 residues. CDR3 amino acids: CAISEGTGALATNEKLFF. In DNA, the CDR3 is TGTGCCATCAGTGAGGGGACAGGGGCCCTTGCAACTAATGAAAAACTGTTTTTT.

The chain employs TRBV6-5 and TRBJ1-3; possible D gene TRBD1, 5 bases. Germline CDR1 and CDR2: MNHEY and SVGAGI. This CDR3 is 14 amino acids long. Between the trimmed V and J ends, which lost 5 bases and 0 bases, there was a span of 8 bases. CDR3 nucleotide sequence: TGTGCCAGCAGTCTAGGGGCCTCTGGAAACACCATATATTTT. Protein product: CASSLGASGNTIYF.

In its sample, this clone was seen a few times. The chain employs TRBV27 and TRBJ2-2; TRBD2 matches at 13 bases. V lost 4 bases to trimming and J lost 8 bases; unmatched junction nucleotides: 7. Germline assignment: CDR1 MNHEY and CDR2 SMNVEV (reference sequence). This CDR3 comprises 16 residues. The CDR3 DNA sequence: TGTGCCAGCAGTTCCGGACTAGCGGGGGAAGGAGGGGAGCTGTTTTTT. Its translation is CASSSGLAGEGGELFF.

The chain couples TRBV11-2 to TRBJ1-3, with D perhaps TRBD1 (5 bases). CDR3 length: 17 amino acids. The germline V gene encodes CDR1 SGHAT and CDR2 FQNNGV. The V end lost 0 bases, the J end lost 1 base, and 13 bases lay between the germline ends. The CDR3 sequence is CASSLEMGGQSGNTIYF. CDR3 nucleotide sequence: TGTGCCAGCAGCTTAGAAATGGGCGGACAATCTGGAAACACCATATATTTT. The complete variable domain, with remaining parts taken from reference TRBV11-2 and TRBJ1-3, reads EAGVAQSPRYKIIEKRQSVAFWCNPISGHATLYWYQQILGQGPKLLIQFQNNGVVDDSQLPKDRFSAERLKGVDSTLKIQPAKLEDSAVYLCASSLEMGGQSGNTIYFGEGSWLTVV.

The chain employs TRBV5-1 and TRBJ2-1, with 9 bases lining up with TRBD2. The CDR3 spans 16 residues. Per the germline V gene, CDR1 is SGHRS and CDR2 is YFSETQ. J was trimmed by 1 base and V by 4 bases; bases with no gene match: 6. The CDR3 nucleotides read TGCGCCAGCAGCCCCCTGACTAGCGGTTCCTACAATGAGCAGTTCTTC. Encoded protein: CASSPLTSGSYNEQFF.

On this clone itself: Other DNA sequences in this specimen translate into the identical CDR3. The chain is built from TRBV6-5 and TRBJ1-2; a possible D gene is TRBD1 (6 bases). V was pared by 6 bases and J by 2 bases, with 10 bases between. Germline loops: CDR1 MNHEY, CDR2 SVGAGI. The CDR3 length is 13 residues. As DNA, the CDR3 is TGTGCCAGCAGGACCACAGGGAACTATGGCTACACCTTC. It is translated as CASRTTGNYGYTF.

As DNA, the CDR3 is TGTGCCAGCAGCCAAGAATATTCGGGGGTCCTGAATCAGCCCCAGCATTTT. This sequence encodes CASSQEYSGVLNQPQHF. This chain connects TRBV3-1 (or the pseudogene TRBV3-2) to TRBJ1-5; D perhaps matches TRBD1 (5 bases). Germline CDR1 LGHDT, CDR2 YNNKEL (reference sequence). This CDR3 contains 17 residues. The V end lost 0 bases, the J end lost 4 bases, and 16 bases lay between the germline ends.

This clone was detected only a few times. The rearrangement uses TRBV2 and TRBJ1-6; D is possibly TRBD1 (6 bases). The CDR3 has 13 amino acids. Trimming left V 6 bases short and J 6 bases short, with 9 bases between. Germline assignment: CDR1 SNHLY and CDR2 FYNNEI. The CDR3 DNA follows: TGTGCCAGCAGGGGGACAAGTAATTCACCCCTCCACTTT. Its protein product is CASRGTSNSPLHF.

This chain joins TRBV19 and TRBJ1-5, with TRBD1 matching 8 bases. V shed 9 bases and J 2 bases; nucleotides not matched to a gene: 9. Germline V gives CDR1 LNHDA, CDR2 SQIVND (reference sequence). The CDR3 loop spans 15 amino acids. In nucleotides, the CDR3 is TGTGCCAGCTCAACAGGGGGTAATGGCAATCAGCCCCAGCATTTT. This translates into CASSTGGNGNQPQHF.